This passage covers 29 T cell receptor beta chains from one sample sequenced in a study of early T cells in non-severe SARS-CoV-2 infection. From the 5' RACE reads, TCRdb called clonotypes with MiXCR, one entry per CDR3 protein. The sample has roughly 72,000 distinct CDR3 sequences; roughly 12% are singletons. The sequences come from whole blood, collected at baseline. The receptors derive from an adult who was a healthcare worker with PCR-confirmed SARS-CoV-2 infection or an uninfected control (not recorded which).

The rearrangement links TRBV20-1 to TRBJ2-3; 7 bases match TRBD1. V dropped 6 bases and J dropped 7; count of bases not matched to a gene: 16. CDR1 and CDR2 from the germline V gene are DFQATT and SNEGSKA (reference sequence). The CDR3 totals 15 residues. The chain's CDR3 is CSAIRPGQRRYTQYF. The CDR3 nucleotides read TGCAGTGCGATTCGACCGGGACAGAGGAGATATACGCAGTATTTT.

The rearrangement links TRBV6-5 to TRBJ1-4; D is perhaps TRBD1 (5 bases). Deletions cut 6 bases from V and 8 bases from J, with 19 bases between. This CDR3 spans 15 amino acids. Germline V lookup: CDR1 MNHEY, CDR2 SVGAGI. CDR3 DNA: TGTGCCAGCAGCGGTTCGCGCGGGGCGTACGAAAAACTGTTTTTT. Amino acid sequence: CASSGSRGAYEKLFF.

The sample holds a few counts of this clonotype. This chain links TRBV7-2 with TRBJ2-7; 8 bases map to TRBD1. The CDR3 contains 14 residues. V lost 5 bases to trimming and J lost 4 bases; unmatched junction nucleotides: 7. The V gene's germline CDR1 is SGHTA and CDR2 FQGNSA. This CDR3 reads CASSPRDRRYEQYF. CDR3 coding DNA: TGTGCCAGCAGCCCCCGGGACAGGAGATACGAGCAGTACTTC.

This clonotype occurred a few times. This chain connects TRBV28 to TRBJ1-2; no firm D call. The ends were cut back, 2 bases at V and 1 base at J, with 14 bases in the middle. The V gene's germline CDR1 is MDHEN and CDR2 SYDVKM. The CDR3 runs to 16 residues. The CDR3 reads CASSLGRIPDNYGYTF. The CDR3 DNA follows: TGTGCCAGCAGTTTAGGTAGGATCCCCGATAACTATGGCTACACCTTC.

This clonotype occurred a few times. V is TRBV21-1 and J is TRBJ2-4; TRBD1, the table's D call, was not compared with the DNA. TRBV21-1 is assigned pseudogene status. The CDR3 covers 14 residues. CDR3: CASSWGAAKNIQYF. In DNA form, the CDR3 reads TGTGCCAGCAGCTGGGGGGCGGCCAAAAACATTCAGTACTTC.

This clonotype was counted many times. This sequence joins TRBV20-1 and TRBJ2-3, with D uncertain. There are 12 residues in the CDR3. Germline V CDR1 and CDR2: DFQATT, SNEGSKA (reference sequence). V gave up 3 bases and J gave up 4 bases, with 8 bases separating them. Here the CDR3 reads CSARISADTQYF. DNA of the CDR3: TGCAGTGCTAGGATTTCCGCAGATACGCAGTATTTT.

This chain links TRBV3-1 with TRBJ2-1, with 8 bases fitting TRBD2. CDR1 is LGHDT, CDR2 YNNKEL, per germline (reference sequence). Trimming at V came to 1 base and at J to 9 bases, leaving 8 bases not matched to a gene. The CDR3 consists of 15 residues. In DNA, the CDR3 is TGTGCCAGCAGCCAAGGTAGTAGCGGGGCGAGTGAGCAGTTCTTC. Amino acid sequence: CASSQGSSGASEQFF.

This clonotype was counted a few times. The rearrangement uses TRBV10-2 and TRBJ1-2; 12 nucleotides align to TRBD1. The CDR3 contains 15 residues. After removal of 6 bases from V and 3 bases from J, the junction contained 5 bases not matched to a gene. Germline V gives CDR1 WSHSY, CDR2 SAAADI. The CDR3 sequence is CASRRDRGRDYGYTF. CDR3 sequence (DNA): TGCGCCAGCAGGCGGGACAGGGGGCGAGACTATGGCTACACCTTC.

This clonotype came up many times. The CDR3 protein is CASSPDWRDTQYF. For the CDR3, the DNA is TGTGCCAGCAGCCCCGATTGGAGGGATACGCAGTATTTT. This chain joins TRBV7-9 and TRBJ2-3, with D possibly TRBD2 on 5 matching bases. Germline loops: CDR1 SEHNR, CDR2 FQNEAQ (reference sequence). This CDR3 spans 13 amino acids. The V end lost 5 bases, the J end lost 6 bases, and 12 bases lay between the germline ends. Using reference TRBV7-9 and TRBJ2-3 for the parts outside the CDR3, the full variable domain is DTGVSQNPRHKITKRGQNVTFRCDPISEHNRLYWYRQTLGQGPEFLTYFQNEAQLEKSRLLSDRFSAERPKGSFSTLEIQRTEQGDSAMYLCASSPDWRDTQYFGPGTRLTVL.

This clonotype was seen a handful of times. The chain joins TRBV18 to TRBJ2-5; TRBD2 aligns across 7 bases. V was clipped by 0 bases and J by 2 bases; unmatched bases: 6. Germline V gene sequence: CDR1 KGHSH, CDR2 LQKENI. The CDR3 totals 16 residues. Written as DNA, the CDR3 is TGTGCCAGCTCACCACCAGGTAGCGGGTTACAAGAGACCCAGTACTTC. Protein: CASSPPGSGLQETQYF.

This clonotype was recorded a few times. This chain uses TRBV4-3 with TRBJ2-1; D is perhaps TRBD2 (5 bases). The CDR3 consists of 15 residues. V lost 6 bases to trimming and J lost 0 bases, with 12 bases between them. Germline values: CDR1 LGHNA, CDR2 YSLEER. The CDR3 DNA reads TGCGCCAGCAGGGACGCTAGCTCCTCCTACAATGAGCAGTTCTTC. This sequence encodes CASRDASSSYNEQFF.

This clonotype was recorded many times. The chain recombines TRBV10-3 with TRBJ2-3; D remains ambiguous. The CDR3 is 13 residues long. Per the germline V gene, CDR1 is ENHRY and CDR2 is SYGVKD. Trimming took 2 bases from V and 4 from J, leaving 7 bases between them. The CDR3 coding sequence is TGTGCCATCAGTGAGGGTCCCGCAGATACGCAGTATTTT. Translation: CAISEGPADTQYF.

This chain's CDR3 is CASSFPQWRKETQYF. CDR3 nucleotides: TGTGCCAGCAGTTTCCCACAGTGGAGGAAAGAGACCCAGTACTTC. This chain connects TRBV28 to TRBJ2-5; possible D gene TRBD2, 5 bases. Germline V CDR1 and CDR2: MDHEN, SYDVKM. CDR3 length: 15 amino acids. Trimming removed 3 bases from V and 3 bases from J, with 14 bases in between.

This clonotype was detected ten times or more. The rearrangement uses TRBV27 and TRBJ2-1, with D perhaps matching TRBD1 or TRBD2 (5 bases each). V was pared by 4 bases and J by 6 bases, with 16 bases between. The CDR3 consists of 15 residues. Germline assignment: CDR1 MNHEY and CDR2 SMNVEV (reference sequence). CDR3 DNA sequence: TGTGCCAGCAGTTCGGCAGGGAGCTGGGGCAATGAGCAGTTCTTC. Residues: CASSSAGSWGNEQFF.

The chain links TRBV11-2 to TRBJ2-7; weak D call: TRBD2 (5 bases). The V gene's germline CDR1 is SGHAT and CDR2 FQNNGV. V shed 6 bases and J shed 9 bases, with 24 bases lying between them. The CDR3 has 15 amino acids. The CDR3 loop is CASSQLPVGELGQYF. The CDR3 DNA sequence: TGTGCCAGCAGTCAACTACCAGTTGGGGAGTTAGGGCAGTACTTC.

This clonotype was counted many times. This chain joins TRBV5-4 and TRBJ1-1, with D perhaps TRBD1 (6 bases). The CDR3 spans 15 residues. Germline CDR1 is SGHNT and CDR2 is YYREEE (reference sequence). V was clipped by 5 bases and J by 1 base, with 15 bases between them. As DNA, the CDR3 is TGTGCCAGCAGTTTCCCGGGGGCGGGGAACACTGAAGCTTTCTTT. This codes for CASSFPGAGNTEAFF.

V is TRBV20-1 and J is TRBJ2-1; TRBD2 matches at 7 bases. Trimming cost V 1 base and J 5 bases; bases outside gene matches: 5. Germline assignment: CDR1 DFQATT and CDR2 SNEGSKA (reference sequence). The CDR3 totals 14 residues. This CDR3 is CSARVGGGNNEQFF. CDR3 coding DNA: TGCAGTGCTAGAGTTGGCGGGGGTAACAATGAGCAGTTCTTC.

The chain recombines TRBV25-1 with TRBJ1-2; D is perhaps TRBD1 (6 bases). This CDR3 has 15 amino acids. V lost 9 bases, J lost 5 bases, and 22 bases lay in between. From germline, CDR1 is MGHDK and CDR2 SYGVNS. CDR3 region: CASPVTEGGGYGYTF. For the CDR3, the DNA is TGTGCCAGTCCTGTCACGGAGGGGGGCGGATATGGCTACACCTTC.

This clonotype was seen ten or more times. The chain employs TRBV7-2 and TRBJ2-7; D assignment may be TRBD1 or TRBD2 (5 bases each). Germline V lookup: CDR1 SGHTA, CDR2 FQGNSA. The CDR3 has 12 residues. Trimming shortened V by 7 bases and J by 5 bases, and 12 bases separated the two germline ends. The chain's CDR3 is CASNMGVNEQYF. In DNA, the CDR3 is TGTGCCAGCAACATGGGGGTTAACGAGCAGTACTTC.

The rearrangement links TRBV20-1 to TRBJ2-3; no definite D call. The V end lost 3 bases, the J end lost 6 bases, and 10 bases lay between the germline ends. Germline V lookup: CDR1 DFQATT, CDR2 SNEGSKA (reference sequence). The CDR3 length is 12 residues. Written as DNA, the CDR3 is TGCAGTGCTAGTTTGGCATTTGATACGCAGTATTTT. Its protein product is CSASLAFDTQYF.

This clonotype was seen repeatedly, ten times or more. This chain uses TRBV28 with TRBJ1-4; D gene unclear. Trimming took 8 bases from V and 5 from J, leaving 6 bases between them. CDR1 MDHEN and CDR2 SYDVKM come from the germline V gene. The CDR3 extends over 11 amino acids. DNA for the CDR3: TGTGCCAGCGGTGAAAATGAAAAACTGTTTTTT. Translation gives CASGENEKLFF.

The chain uses TRBV5-6 and TRBJ2-1; D remains unclear. V was clipped by 6 bases and J by 12 bases, with 22 bases between them. The CDR3 covers 14 residues. Germline assignment: CDR1 SGHDT and CDR2 YYEEEE. CDR3 sequence (DNA): TGTGCCAGCATGCCTAACGTCGACATTCGAGGGCAGTTCTTC. It codes for CASMPNVDIRGQFF.

The chain uses TRBV5-1 and TRBJ2-1; 13 nucleotides match TRBD2. The J segment lost 3 bases and the V segment lost 4 bases, leaving 1 base of the junction unmatched. The length of the CDR3 is 15 residues. CDR1 and CDR2 from the germline V gene are SGHRS and YFSETQ. The CDR3, as DNA: TGCGCCAGCAGCCGGACTAGCGGGGGCTACAATGAGCAGTTCTTC. Its protein product is CASSRTSGGYNEQFF.

This clonotype has a handful of counts. CDR3 nucleotides: TGCAGTGCTAGAGATCCCTTGGGGCTTTTCACCGGGGAGCTGTTTTTT. The encoded protein is CSARDPLGLFTGELFF. The rearrangement joins TRBV20-1 to TRBJ2-2; tentatively, D is TRBD1 (5 bases). Trimming took off 0 bases at V and 4 bases at J, with 15 bases between the two ends. The germline V gene has CDR1 DFQATT and CDR2 SNEGSKA (reference sequence). There are 16 residues in the CDR3.

The CDR3 region has the DNA TGTGCCAGCAGTGCGGACTGGACCAATGAGCAGTTCTTC. It codes for CASSADWTNEQFF. This sequence joins TRBV6-1 and TRBJ2-1; a possible D gene is TRBD2 (5 bases). The CDR3 is made up of 13 amino acids. Deletions cut 4 bases from V and 6 bases from J, with 10 bases between. Germline loops: CDR1 MNHNS, CDR2 SASEGT.

In its sample, this clonotype was seen a few times. The chain recombines TRBV7-6 with TRBJ2-2; 7 bases are a match to TRBD2. The trim removed 5 bases at V and 8 bases at J, leaving 11 bases unmatched. Germline V lookup: CDR1 SGHVS, CDR2 FNYEAQ. CDR3 length: 15 residues. The DNA of the CDR3 is TGTGCCAGCAGCCTGGACCATCGCGGGAGTGGGGAGCTGTTTTTT. This codes for CASSLDHRGSGELFF.

This clonotype was recorded at least ten times. This chain links TRBV19 with TRBJ2-2; D gene uncertain. Germline loops: CDR1 LNHDA, CDR2 SQIVND (reference sequence). Trimming stripped 7 bases from V and 5 bases from J, with 17 bases between. The CDR3 is 15 residues long. Written as DNA, the CDR3 is TGTGCCAGTACCCTAGGAAGGTTGTTGACCGGGGAGCTGTTTTTT. Protein: CASTLGRLLTGELFF.

V gene TRBV20-1 combines with J gene TRBJ2-5; D call uncertain. V was clipped by 6 bases and J by 2 bases, with 13 bases between them. Germline lookup yields CDR1 DFQATT and CDR2 SNEGSKA (reference sequence). The CDR3 covers 13 residues. The CDR3 sequence: CSAPRREQETQYF. In nucleotides, the CDR3 is TGCAGTGCCCCTCGACGCGAACAAGAGACCCAGTACTTC.

This sequence joins TRBV7-2 and TRBJ2-7; 7 nucleotides match TRBD2. With 4 bases clipped from V and 1 base from J, the junction kept 4 bases outside the gene matches. The CDR3 consists of 14 residues. The germline gives CDR1 SGHTA, CDR2 FQGNSA. In nucleotides, the CDR3 is TGTGCCAGCAGCTCCTCACTAGCGTCCTACGAGCAGTACTTC. It specifies CASSSSLASYEQYF.